The clone carrying this T cell receptor (beta chain) was observed at least ten times. Trimming cost V 5 bases and J 4 bases, with 15 bases left between them. This CDR3 comprises 15 residues. Germline V gene lookup returns CDR1 SEHNR and CDR2 FQNEAQ (reference sequence). The record originates from a study of molecular identifiers for immune sequencing clone quantification. One entry per CDR3 protein results from TCRdb running MiXCR on the PCR reads. Found here are about 35,000 distinct CDR3 sequences, 19% of them singletons; the top ten hold under 1.3%. The chain couples TRBV7-9 to TRBJ1-5; no clear D gene. The origin of this receptor is a human donor in good health. Some libraries in this study had Jurkat cell RNA spiked in. What was sequenced was naive CD8+ T cells from blood, with Jurkat cell RNA spiked in. Subset meaning: FACS-sorted CD8+CD4-CCR7+CD45RA+ naive T cells. The CDR3 region has the DNA TGTGCCAGCAGCCCCCCCGGTTTAGAGAATCAGCCCCAGCATTTT. This sequence encodes CASSPPGLENQPQHF.